Following are 8 T cell receptor beta chains from one sample sequenced in a study of regulatory T cells in long-lasting Graves disease. Sequencing libraries for TCR beta were prepared with iRepertoire HTBI primers and Arm-PCR of CDR3 regions. TCRdb processed the multiplex PCR reads anew with MiXCR; each CDR3 protein has one entry. Among 550,000 to 600,000 distinct CDR3 sequences listed, about 16% were seen once. Time point meaning: newly diagnosed GD, antithyroid drugs for less than 3 months. The TCR library was prepared using RNA isolated from PBMCs. The sample was also reused in another study, on T cells in Graves' hyperthyroidism and ophthalmopathy.

The starting material was peripheral blood mononuclear cells (PBMCs), obtained at new diagnosis, from a patient treated with antithyroid drugs. The receptors were sampled from a man aged 18 to 30 with Graves disease.

This chain uses TRBV6-2 or TRBV6-3 with TRBJ2-1, with 8 nucleotides matching TRBD2. V dropped 5 bases and J dropped 7; count of bases not matched to a gene: 13. The germline CDR1 and CDR2 sequences are MNHEY and SVGEGT. The CDR3 is 16 residues long. The CDR3 coding sequence is TGTGCCAGCAGTGCTGCCGGGACTAGGGGCGGGAATGAGCAGTTCTTC. Translation: CASSAAGTRGGNEQFF.

Turning to this clonotype: A much larger clone lies one base from this, so it may be a read error. V usage is TRBV24-1 and J usage is TRBJ1-5; D possibly corresponds to TRBD1 (5 bases). Per germline, CDR1 KGHDR and CDR2 SFDVKD. V lost 2 bases to trimming and J lost 2 bases, with 6 bases between them. CDR3 length: 14 amino acids. This CDR3 reads CATSDWGGNQPQHF. The CDR3 nucleotides are TGTGCCACCAGTGATTGGGGGGGCAATCAGCCCCAGCATTTT.

This clonotype was seen ten or more times. The chain is built from TRBV13 and TRBJ1-1; no clear D gene. The CDR3 runs 14 residues. In germline, CDR1 is PRHDT, CDR2 FYEKMQ (reference sequence). The V end lost 4 bases, the J end lost 1 base, and 10 bases lay between the germline ends. The CDR3 reads CASSSQTPNTEAFF. CDR3 sequence (DNA): TGTGCCAGCAGCTCCCAGACGCCGAACACTGAAGCTTTCTTT. The variable domain in full, with the rest retrieved from reference TRBV13 and TRBJ1-1, is AAGVIQSPRHLIKEKRETATLKCYPIPRHDTVYWYQQGPGQDPQFLISFYEKMQSDKGSIPDRFSAQQFSDYHSELNMSSLELGDSALYFCASSSQTPNTEAFFGQGTRLTVV.

This clonotype was observed many times. The genes are TRBV10-3 and TRBJ2-1, with 10 bases aligning to TRBD2. Trimming at V came to 4 bases and at J to 8 bases, leaving 8 bases not matched to a gene. Per germline, CDR1 ENHRY and CDR2 SYGVKD. The CDR3 spans 15 residues. The CDR3 spells CAISAPSGSVDEQFF. The CDR3 DNA reads TGTGCCATCAGTGCCCCTAGCGGGAGCGTCGATGAGCAGTTCTTC.

This clonotype was counted only a few times. The chain employs TRBV19 and TRBJ2-3, with D possibly being TRBD1 (5 bases). CDR1 and CDR2 from the germline V gene are LNHDA and SQIVND (reference sequence). The CDR3 sequence is 15 residues long. V was pared by 5 bases and J by 2 bases, with 14 bases between. The chain's CDR3 is CASSVPGRATDTQYF. The CDR3 DNA is TGTGCCAGTAGTGTCCCCGGCAGGGCCACAGATACGCAGTATTTT.

The table lists this clonotype with many counts. V gene TRBV27 combines with J gene TRBJ2-3; a weak D match, TRBD2 (5 bases). Trimming pared 5 bases from V and 0 bases from J, leaving 6 bases between. This CDR3 is built from 13 residues. The germline gives CDR1 MNHEY, CDR2 SMNVEV (reference sequence). The CDR3 DNA reads TGTGCCAGCAGTCGAGGGAGCACAGATACGCAGTATTTT. The encoded protein is CASSRGSTDTQYF.

This clonotype was observed a few times. The chain combines TRBV5-6 with TRBJ2-7; 7 positions match TRBD2. Per germline, CDR1 SGHDT and CDR2 YYEEEE. This CDR3 region has 17 residues. Trimming removed 4 bases from V and 0 bases from J; junction bases left unmatched: 13. The CDR3 is CASSRTPSGRLSYEQYF. DNA for the CDR3: TGTGCCAGCAGCCGCACCCCTAGCGGAAGGCTCTCCTACGAGCAGTACTTC. The whole variable domain, remainder taken from reference TRBV5-6 and TRBJ2-7, is DAGVTQSPTHLIKTRGQQVTLRCSPKSGHDTVSWYQQALGQGPQFIFQYYEEEERQRGNFPDRFSGHQFPNYSSELNVNALLLGDSALYLCASSRTPSGRLSYEQYFGPGTRLTVT.

A few counts support this clonotype. This chain connects TRBV20-1 to TRBJ2-3, with 7 bases fitting TRBD1. Germline CDR1 reads DFQATT; CDR2 reads SNEGSKA (reference sequence). There are 15 residues in the CDR3. CDR3 nucleotide sequence: TGCAGCATCGTAACGACAGGGCTTTTCACAGATACGCAGTATTTT. It specifies CSIVTTGLFTDTQYF.